This T cell receptor beta chain was found in a study of blood T cell repertoires in COVID-19. Per the authors' pipeline: Amplification from reference gene primers served as the basis for estimated nucleated cell counts. Data came from immunoSEQ multiplex PCR; TCRdb stores just in-frame clones and leaves some out. D and trimming were read from the DNA, whereas the V and J calls and clone size are those reported in that table. The sample includes over 30,000 clones, roughly 91% of them seen just once. With V trimmed by 5 bases and J by 2 bases, 8 bases remained unmatched. CDR1 is MNHEY, CDR2 SVGEGT, per germline. The CDR3 is 15 amino acids.

The chain combines TRBV6-2 or TRBV6-3 with TRBJ2-7; 8 nucleotides align to TRBD2. Input material: peripheral blood. The sequence derives from a man of 80 years or more with acute or convalescent COVID-19. DNA for the CDR3: TGTGCCAGCAGTCAAAAATCGGGACTAGCCTACGAGCAGTACTTC. Its protein is CASSQKSGLAYEQYF.